The present entry profiles one T cell receptor beta chain with its context. Profiled with immunoSEQ multiplex PCR; TCRdb holds only in-frame clones, not every one. The table includes roughly 7,600 clones, about 83% detected once. This entry comes from a study of blood T cell dynamics during melanoma immunotherapy. Per germline, CDR1 SGHDT and CDR2 YYEEEE. V lost 4 bases and J lost 5, with 12 bases in between. The CDR3 totals 13 residues. The time point is: week 3, after first cycle of checkpoint inhibitor. Response was assessed by RECIST 1.1 at 12 weeks, except a couple of rapid progressors. This sequence originates from a human donor with melanoma. The rearrangement joins TRBV5-6 to TRBJ1-2; D unclear. Specimen: blood, collected from a patient treated with checkpoint blockade. CDR3 bases: TGTGCCAGCAGCCAAGGGTACGGGTATGGCTACACCTTC. Its translation: CASSQGYGYGYTF.